This T cell receptor beta chain was observed in a study of T-cell memory formation after mild COVID-19. This clonotype was seen more than once but under ten times. Via MiXCR, TCRdb re-called the 5' RACE reads, giving one row per CDR3 protein. The sample holds approximately 270,000 distinct CDR3 sequences; 15% to 20% are singletons and the top ten take roughly 20%. V was clipped by 9 bases and J by 2 bases, with 16 bases between them. The germline CDR1 and CDR2 sequences are SEHNR and FQNEAQ (reference sequence). CDR3 length: 14 amino acids. The sequence derives from a man younger than 30 who had mild COVID-19 (a few samples of this study predate the infection). Cell type and time point are not known. V and J are TRBV7-9 and TRBJ1-2; D uncertain. Sequencing input: PBMCs or a T cell subset sorted from them (not recorded which). This CDR3 reads CASEKIELNYGYTF. The CDR3, as DNA: TGTGCCAGTGAGAAAATCGAACTGAACTATGGCTACACCTTC.